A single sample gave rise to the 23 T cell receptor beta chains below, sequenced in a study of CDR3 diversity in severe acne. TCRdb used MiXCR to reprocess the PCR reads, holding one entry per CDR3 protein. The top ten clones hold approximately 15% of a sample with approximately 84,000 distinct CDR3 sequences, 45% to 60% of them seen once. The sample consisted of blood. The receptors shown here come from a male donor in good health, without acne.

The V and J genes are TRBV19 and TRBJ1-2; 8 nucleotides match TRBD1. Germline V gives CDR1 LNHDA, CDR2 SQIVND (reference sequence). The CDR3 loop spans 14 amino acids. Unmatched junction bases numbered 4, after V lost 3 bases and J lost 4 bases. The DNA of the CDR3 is TGTGCCAGTAGTATGGGACAGGTGGCCTATGGCTACACCTTC. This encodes CASSMGQVAYGYTF.

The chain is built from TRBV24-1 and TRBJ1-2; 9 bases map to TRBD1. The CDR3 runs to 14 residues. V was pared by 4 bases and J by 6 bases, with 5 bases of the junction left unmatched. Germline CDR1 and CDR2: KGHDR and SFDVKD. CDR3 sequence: CATSDQTGGDGYTF. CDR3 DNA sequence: TGTGCCACCAGTGACCAAACAGGGGGCGATGGCTACACCTTC.

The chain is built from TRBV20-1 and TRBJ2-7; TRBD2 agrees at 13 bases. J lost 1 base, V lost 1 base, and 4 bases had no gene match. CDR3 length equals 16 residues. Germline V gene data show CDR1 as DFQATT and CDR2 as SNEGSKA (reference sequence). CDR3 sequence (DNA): TGCAGTGCTAGAGCCGGGACTAGCGGGAATTCCTACGAGCAGTACTTC. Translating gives CSARAGTSGNSYEQYF.

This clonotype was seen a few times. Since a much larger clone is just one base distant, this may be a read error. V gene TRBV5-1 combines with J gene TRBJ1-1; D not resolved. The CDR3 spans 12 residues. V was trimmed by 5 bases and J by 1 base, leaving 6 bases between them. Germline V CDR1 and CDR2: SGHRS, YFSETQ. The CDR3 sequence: CASRQENTEAFF. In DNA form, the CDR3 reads TGCGCCAGCAGGCAAGAGAACACTGAAGCTTTCTTT.

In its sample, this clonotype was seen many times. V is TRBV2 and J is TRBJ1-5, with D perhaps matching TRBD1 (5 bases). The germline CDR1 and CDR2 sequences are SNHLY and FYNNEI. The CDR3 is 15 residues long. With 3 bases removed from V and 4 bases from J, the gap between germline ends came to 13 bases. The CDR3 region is CASSESGLNNQPQHF. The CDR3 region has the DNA TGTGCCAGCAGTGAGTCGGGACTAAATAATCAGCCCCAGCATTTT.

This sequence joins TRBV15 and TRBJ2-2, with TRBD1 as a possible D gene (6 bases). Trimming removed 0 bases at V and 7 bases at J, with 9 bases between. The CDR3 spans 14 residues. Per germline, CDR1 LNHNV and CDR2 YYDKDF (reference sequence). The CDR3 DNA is TGTGCCACCAGCAGAGATGGGGGCAGCGGGGAGCTGTTTTTT. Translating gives CATSRDGGSGELFF. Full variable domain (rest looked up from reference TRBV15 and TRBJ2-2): DAMVIQNPRYQVTQFGKPVTLSCSQTLNHNVMYWYQQKSSQAPKLLFHYYDKDFNNEADTPDNFQSRRPNTSFCFLDIRSPGLGDTAMYLCATSRDGGSGELFFGEGSRLTVL.

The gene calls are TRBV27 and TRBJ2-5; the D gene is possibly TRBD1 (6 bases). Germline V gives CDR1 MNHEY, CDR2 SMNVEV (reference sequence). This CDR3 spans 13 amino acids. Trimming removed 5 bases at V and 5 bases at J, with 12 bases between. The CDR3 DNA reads TGTGCCAGCAGTCCGTTGGGGGCGGAGACCCAGTACTTC. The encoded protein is CASSPLGAETQYF.

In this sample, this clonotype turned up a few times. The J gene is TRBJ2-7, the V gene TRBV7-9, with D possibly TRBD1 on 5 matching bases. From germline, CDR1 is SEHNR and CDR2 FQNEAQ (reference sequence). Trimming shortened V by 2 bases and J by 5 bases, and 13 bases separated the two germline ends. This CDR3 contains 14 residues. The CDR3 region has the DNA TGTGCCAGCAGCTTACTGGGGCGAGTTGACGAGCAGTACTTC. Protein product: CASSLLGRVDEQYF.

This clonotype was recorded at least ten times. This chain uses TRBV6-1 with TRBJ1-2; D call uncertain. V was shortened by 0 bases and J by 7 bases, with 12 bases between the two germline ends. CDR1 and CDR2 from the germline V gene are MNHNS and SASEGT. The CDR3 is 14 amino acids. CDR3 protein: CASSEATDSGGYTF. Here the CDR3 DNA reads TGTGCCAGCAGTGAAGCTACGGATTCGGGTGGCTACACCTTC.

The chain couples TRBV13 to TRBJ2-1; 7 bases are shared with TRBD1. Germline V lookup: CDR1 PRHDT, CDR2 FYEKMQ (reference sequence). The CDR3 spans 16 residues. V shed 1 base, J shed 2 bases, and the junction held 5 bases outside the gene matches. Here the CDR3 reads CASSLADRDTYNEQFF. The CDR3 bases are TGTGCCAGCAGCTTAGCCGACAGGGACACCTACAATGAGCAGTTCTTC.

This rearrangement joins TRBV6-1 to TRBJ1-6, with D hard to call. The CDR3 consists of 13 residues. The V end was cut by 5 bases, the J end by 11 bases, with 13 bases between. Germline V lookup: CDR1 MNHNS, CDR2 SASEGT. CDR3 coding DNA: TGTGCCAGCAGTTCCCGACTTGGGGCACCCCTCCACTTT. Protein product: CASSSRLGAPLHF.

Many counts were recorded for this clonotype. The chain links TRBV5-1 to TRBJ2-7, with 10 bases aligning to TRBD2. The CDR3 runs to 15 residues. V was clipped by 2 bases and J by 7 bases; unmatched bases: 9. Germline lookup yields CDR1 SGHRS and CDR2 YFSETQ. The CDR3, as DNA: TGCGCCAGCAGCTTTGGGCTAGCGGGAGTGGGGGAGCAGTACTTC. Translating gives CASSFGLAGVGEQYF.

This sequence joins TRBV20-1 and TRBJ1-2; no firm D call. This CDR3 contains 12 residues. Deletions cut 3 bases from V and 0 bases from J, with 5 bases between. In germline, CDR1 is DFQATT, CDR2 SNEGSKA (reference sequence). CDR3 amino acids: CSARLTNYGYTF. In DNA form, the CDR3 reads TGCAGTGCTAGGTTGACTAACTATGGCTACACCTTC.

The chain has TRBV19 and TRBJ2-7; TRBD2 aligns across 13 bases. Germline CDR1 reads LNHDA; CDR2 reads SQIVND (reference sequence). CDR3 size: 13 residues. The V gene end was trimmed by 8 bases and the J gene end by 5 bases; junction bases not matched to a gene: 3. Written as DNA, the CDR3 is TGTGCCAGTGGACTAGCGGGAGTCAACGAGCAGTACTTC. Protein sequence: CASGLAGVNEQYF.

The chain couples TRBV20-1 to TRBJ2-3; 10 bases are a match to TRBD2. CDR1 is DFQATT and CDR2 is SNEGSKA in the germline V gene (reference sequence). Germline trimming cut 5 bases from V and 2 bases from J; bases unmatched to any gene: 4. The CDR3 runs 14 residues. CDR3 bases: TGCAGTGCTTTGACTAGCGGGTACACAGATACGCAGTATTTT. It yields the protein CSALTSGYTDTQYF.

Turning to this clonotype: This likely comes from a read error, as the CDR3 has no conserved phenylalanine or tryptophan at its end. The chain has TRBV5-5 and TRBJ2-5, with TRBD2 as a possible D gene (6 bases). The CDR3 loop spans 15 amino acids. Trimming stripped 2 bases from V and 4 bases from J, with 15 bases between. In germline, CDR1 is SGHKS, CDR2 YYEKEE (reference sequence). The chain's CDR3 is CASSLTPQAGETQYL. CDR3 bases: TGTGCCAGCAGCTTAACCCCCCAAGCGGGAGAGACCCAGTACCTC.

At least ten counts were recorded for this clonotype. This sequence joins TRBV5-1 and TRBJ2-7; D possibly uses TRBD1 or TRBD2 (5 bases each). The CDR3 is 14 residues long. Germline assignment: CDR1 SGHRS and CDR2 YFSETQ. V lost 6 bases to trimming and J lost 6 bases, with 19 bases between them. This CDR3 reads CASTTGTGFREQYF. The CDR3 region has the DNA TGCGCCAGCACCACCGGGACGGGGTTTCGCGAGCAGTACTTC.

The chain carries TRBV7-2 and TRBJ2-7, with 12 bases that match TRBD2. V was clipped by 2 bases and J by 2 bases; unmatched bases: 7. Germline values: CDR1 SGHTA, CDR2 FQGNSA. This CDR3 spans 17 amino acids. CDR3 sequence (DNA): TGTGCCAGCAGCTTATCAACGGGACTAGCGGGCCCCTACGAGCAGTACTTC. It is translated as CASSLSTGLAGPYEQYF.

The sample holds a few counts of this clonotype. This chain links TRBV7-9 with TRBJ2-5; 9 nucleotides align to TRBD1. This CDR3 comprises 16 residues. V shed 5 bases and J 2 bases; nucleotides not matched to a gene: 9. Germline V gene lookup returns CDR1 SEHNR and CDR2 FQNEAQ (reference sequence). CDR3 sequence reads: CASSVPGQGGQETQYF. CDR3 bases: TGTGCCAGCAGCGTACCGGGACAGGGCGGGCAAGAGACCCAGTACTTC.

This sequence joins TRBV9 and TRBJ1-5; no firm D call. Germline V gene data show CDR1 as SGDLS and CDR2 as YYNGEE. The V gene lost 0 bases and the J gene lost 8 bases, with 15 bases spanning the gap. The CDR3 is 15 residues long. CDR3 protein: CASSVVGSNDEPQHF. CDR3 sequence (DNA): TGTGCCAGCAGCGTAGTCGGTAGTAACGATGAGCCCCAGCATTTT.

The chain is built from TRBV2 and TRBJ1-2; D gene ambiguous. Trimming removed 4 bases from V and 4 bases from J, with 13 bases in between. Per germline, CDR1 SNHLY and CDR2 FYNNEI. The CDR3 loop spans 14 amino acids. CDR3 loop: CASSAEAATYGYTF. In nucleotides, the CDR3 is TGTGCCAGCAGTGCGGAGGCAGCTACCTATGGCTACACCTTC.

The CDR3 protein is CASSWGIGVTEAFF. CDR3 sequence (DNA): TGTGCCAGTAGCTGGGGGATAGGGGTCACTGAAGCTTTCTTT. J is TRBJ1-1 and V is TRBV19, with a possible D match to TRBD1 (5 bases). CDR1 LNHDA and CDR2 SQIVND come from the germline V gene (reference sequence). The CDR3 sequence is 14 residues long. V shed 6 bases and J shed 4 bases, with 15 bases lying between them.

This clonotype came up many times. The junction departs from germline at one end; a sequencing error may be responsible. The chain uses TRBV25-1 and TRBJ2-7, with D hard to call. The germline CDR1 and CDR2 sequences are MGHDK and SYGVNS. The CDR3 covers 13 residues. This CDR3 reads CASNRAGKTTLIF. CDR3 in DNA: TGTGCCAGCAATCGGGCAGGTAAAACGACTTTGATTTTC.